This T cell receptor (beta chain) emerged from a study of blood T cell repertoires in COVID-19. A single count supports this clone. Germline is not matched at one junction end, which may reflect a read error. The germline V gene encodes CDR1 SEHNR and CDR2 FQNEAQ (reference sequence). The length of the CDR3 is 15 residues. Sequencing was performed with immunoSEQ multiplex PCR; in TCRdb, only in-frame clones are kept and a portion is missing. The data contain about 140,000 clones, 70% to 90% of them singletons. Input material: PBMCs or T cells enriched from blood (not recorded which). This chain connects TRBV7-9 to TRBJ2-6, with D unresolved. This receptor was identified in a woman aged 45-59 years with acute COVID-19. CDR3 in amino acids: CASTLTTSGANVLTF. The CDR3 DNA follows: TGTGCCAGCACCTTAACAACCTCTGGGGCCAACGTCCTGACTTTC.